These 21 T cell receptor beta chains were all obtained from the same sample, sequenced in a study of OX40 agonist ivuxolimab in advanced cancers. The data were produced by immunoSEQ multiplex PCR, yet TCRdb's version contains in-frame clones alone and is incomplete. The table includes almost 70,000 clones, 89% detected once. The sample here was CD4+ or CD8+ T cells sorted from blood, taken in a trial of the OX40 agonist ivuxolimab. The receptors were sampled from an adult with an advanced solid tumor such as melanoma, head and neck, liver or kidney cancer.

This chain links TRBV11-2 with TRBJ1-5, with D perhaps matching TRBD1 (6 bases). With 5 bases removed from V and 0 bases from J, the gap between germline ends came to 20 bases. The CDR3 spans 18 residues. Per the germline V gene, CDR1 is SGHAT and CDR2 is FQNNGV. The CDR3 loop is CASSKGLGGGHSNQPQHF. The DNA of the CDR3 is TGTGCCAGCAGCAAAGGGTTAGGGGGAGGCCATAGCAATCAGCCCCAGCATTTT.

J is TRBJ2-6 and V is TRBV9, with TRBD2 as a possible D gene (6 bases). CDR1 SGDLS and CDR2 YYNGEE come from the germline V gene. Trimming took 5 bases from V and 4 from J, leaving 13 bases between them. The length of the CDR3 is 15 residues. The CDR3 loop is CASSFSGAGANVLTF. The CDR3 coding sequence is TGTGCCAGCAGTTTTTCGGGAGCCGGGGCCAACGTCCTGACTTTC.

V gene TRBV6-6 combines with J gene TRBJ2-7; TRBD2 might be the D (6 bases). The CDR3 spans 15 residues. The V end lost 2 bases, the J end lost 7 bases, and 18 bases lay between the germline ends. Germline CDR1 is MNHNY and CDR2 is SVGAGI (reference sequence). In DNA form, the CDR3 reads TGTGCCAGCAGTTACCCCGGTGGAGGGCCGGAAGAGCAGTACTTC. Translated, it gives CASSYPGGGPEEQYF.

J is TRBJ1-4 and V is TRBV5-1; unclear D gene. The length of the CDR3 is 14 residues. Germline V lookup: CDR1 SGHRS, CDR2 YFSETQ. Trimming stripped 1 base from V and 0 bases from J, with 4 bases between. CDR3: CASSLRTTNEKLFF. The CDR3 region has the DNA TGCGCCAGCAGCTTGAGGACAACTAATGAAAAACTGTTTTTT.

This clone was counted a few times. The chain couples TRBV9 to TRBJ2-1; 15 bases are shared with TRBD2. The CDR3 sequence is 16 residues long. From germline, CDR1 is SGDLS and CDR2 YYNGEE. The J segment lost 4 bases and the V segment lost 4 bases, leaving 3 bases of the junction unmatched. CDR3 sequence reads: CASSSGTSGGYNEQFF. CDR3 coding DNA: TGTGCCAGCAGCTCTGGGACTAGCGGGGGGTACAATGAGCAGTTCTTC.

This clone was observed a few times. V is TRBV19 and J is TRBJ2-7; D is unresolved. The V end was cut by 5 bases, the J end by 6 bases, with 11 bases between. The CDR3 spans 12 residues. Looked up from germline, CDR1 is LNHDA and CDR2 is SQIVND (reference sequence). CDR3 region: CASSPGSREQYF. For the CDR3, the DNA is TGTGCCAGTAGTCCCGGGTCTCGCGAGCAGTACTTC.

The CDR3 here is CASSSWGAGANVLTF. The CDR3 region has the DNA TGTGCCAGCAGTTCCTGGGGGGCTGGGGCCAACGTCCTGACTTTC. The V gene is TRBV27, the J gene TRBJ2-6; D is possibly TRBD2 (6 bases). The CDR3 totals 15 residues. In germline, CDR1 is MNHEY, CDR2 SMNVEV (reference sequence). V was clipped by 4 bases and J by 2 bases, with 9 bases between them.

This chain uses TRBV6-1 with TRBJ1-4; TRBD1 might be the D (6 bases). CDR3 size: 14 residues. CDR1 and CDR2 (germline): MNHNS, SASEGT. The V end lost 8 bases, the J end lost 2 bases, and 12 bases lay between the germline ends. This CDR3 reads CASWGGLTNEKLFF. The CDR3 bases are TGTGCCAGCTGGGGGGGGCTTACTAATGAAAAACTGTTTTTT.

The chain uses TRBV5-6 and TRBJ1-5, with a weak D call TRBD1 (5 bases). The CDR3 is 13 amino acids. V lost 5 bases and J lost 7, with 13 bases in between. The germline CDR1 and CDR2 sequences are SGHDT and YYEEEE. CDR3 coding DNA: TGTGCCAGCAGTTCGAGGGGATTCCAGCCCCAGCATTTT. Translating it yields CASSSRGFQPQHF.

The chain employs TRBV7-2 and TRBJ2-7; TRBD1 agrees at 8 bases. This CDR3 has 14 residues. The V and J ends lost 5 bases and 1 base, in that order; junction bases with no gene match: 4. Germline lookup yields CDR1 SGHTA and CDR2 FQGNSA. CDR3 protein: CASSIRQGSYEQYF. In DNA, the CDR3 is TGTGCCAGCAGCATAAGACAGGGGTCCTACGAGCAGTACTTC.

The chain carries TRBV11-3 and TRBJ1-1; no clear D gene. V lost 8 bases and J lost 6, with 19 bases in between. Germline-derived CDR1 and CDR2 are SGHNT and YENEEA. The CDR3 covers 14 residues. The DNA for the CDR3 is TGTGCCAGCGGGTCCGTGGCTTCTATCGCTGAAGCTTTCTTT. This encodes CASGSVASIAEAFF.

The chain has TRBV2 and TRBJ2-1; D perhaps matches TRBD2 (5 bases). The CDR3 has 14 residues. Between the trimmed V and J ends, which lost 4 bases and 5 bases, there was a span of 12 bases. Germline V gives CDR1 SNHLY, CDR2 FYNNEI. In DNA form, the CDR3 reads TGTGCCAGCAGTGTGTCGAGGGAGAACAATGAGCAGTTCTTC. Translation gives CASSVSRENNEQFF.

Here the CDR3 DNA reads TGCGCCAGCAGCCAAGACGGGAGGAGAAGCAACGTCCTGACTTTC. This translates into CASSQDGRRSNVLTF. The chain uses TRBV4-1 and TRBJ2-6; 7 bases are a match to TRBD2. J was trimmed by 9 bases and V by 0 bases; bases with no gene match: 5. The CDR3 consists of 15 residues. Germline V gives CDR1 MGHRA, CDR2 YSYEKL.

The genes are TRBV5-1 and TRBJ1-2; the D is unclear. V was clipped by 0 bases and J by 10 bases, with 19 bases between them. This CDR3 has 15 residues. Germline lookup yields CDR1 SGHRS and CDR2 YFSETQ. CDR3 sequence (DNA): TGCGCCAGCAGCTTGGCCCCGGACGTGGGCGACTCCTACACCTTC. Protein: CASSLAPDVGDSYTF.

In its sample, this clone was seen once. The chain uses TRBV7-2 and TRBJ2-3, with D possibly TRBD2 on 6 matching bases. Trimming shortened V by 0 bases and J by 14 bases, and 18 bases separated the two germline ends. Germline CDR1 SGHTA, CDR2 FQGNSA. The CDR3 is 14 residues long. The CDR3 protein is CASSLAGRAARGYF. Here the CDR3 DNA reads TGTGCCAGCAGCTTAGCGGGCAGGGCAGCGCGGGGGTATTTT.

The J gene is TRBJ2-2, the V gene TRBV5-1; possibly TRBD2 for D (6 bases). From germline, CDR1 is SGHRS and CDR2 YFSETQ. This CDR3 spans 13 amino acids. Trimming cost V 5 bases and J 7 bases, with 12 bases left between them. The CDR3 DNA reads as TGCGCCAGCAGGTCGGAGGGAGACGGGGAGCTGTTTTTT. Translation gives CASRSEGDGELFF.

The chain carries TRBV5-1 and TRBJ2-1; D is perhaps TRBD2 (6 bases). V was clipped by 4 bases and J by 6 bases, with 23 bases between them. From germline, CDR1 is SGHRS and CDR2 YFSETQ. This CDR3 is built from 17 residues. The CDR3 reads CASSPPGLPRWGNEQFF. CDR3 nucleotides: TGCGCCAGCAGCCCCCCGGGACTGCCGCGATGGGGCAATGAGCAGTTCTTC.

The V and J genes are TRBV9 and TRBJ2-3, with 11 nucleotides matching TRBD2. There are 15 residues in the CDR3. In germline, CDR1 is SGDLS, CDR2 YYNGEE. Unmatched junction bases numbered 10, after V lost 8 bases and J lost 5 bases. The DNA of the CDR3 is TGTGCCAGTTCCATTCTAGCGGGAGGTCTAGATACGCAGTATTTT. Encoded protein: CASSILAGGLDTQYF.

The CDR3 sequence: CASTGSVSSYEQYF. The CDR3 nucleotides are TGTGCCAGCACCGGATCGGTCAGCTCCTACGAGCAGTACTTC. The chain employs TRBV6-4 and TRBJ2-7; D is ambiguous. CDR1 and CDR2 from the germline V gene are MRHNA and SNTAGT. The V and J ends lost 7 bases and 0 bases respectively, with 13 bases between them. This CDR3 has 14 amino acids.

In nucleotides, the CDR3 is TGTGCCAGCAGCTCCTGGACAGGGGCCTCCTACGAGCAGTACTTC. As protein: CASSSWTGASYEQYF. The J gene is TRBJ2-7, the V gene TRBV11-2; 9 positions agree with TRBD1. J lost 0 bases, V lost 4 bases, and 4 bases had no gene match. The CDR3 sequence is 15 residues long. Germline V lookup: CDR1 SGHAT, CDR2 FQNNGV.

V is TRBV7-2 and J is TRBJ2-1; a possible D gene is TRBD1 (5 bases). Per germline, CDR1 SGHTA and CDR2 FQGNSA. CDR3 length: 13 amino acids. The ends were cut back, 5 bases at V and 7 bases at J, with 12 bases in the middle. Here the CDR3 DNA reads TGTGCCAGCAGCGCTAGGGGTGGTAATGAGCAGTTCTTC. Its protein product is CASSARGGNEQFF.